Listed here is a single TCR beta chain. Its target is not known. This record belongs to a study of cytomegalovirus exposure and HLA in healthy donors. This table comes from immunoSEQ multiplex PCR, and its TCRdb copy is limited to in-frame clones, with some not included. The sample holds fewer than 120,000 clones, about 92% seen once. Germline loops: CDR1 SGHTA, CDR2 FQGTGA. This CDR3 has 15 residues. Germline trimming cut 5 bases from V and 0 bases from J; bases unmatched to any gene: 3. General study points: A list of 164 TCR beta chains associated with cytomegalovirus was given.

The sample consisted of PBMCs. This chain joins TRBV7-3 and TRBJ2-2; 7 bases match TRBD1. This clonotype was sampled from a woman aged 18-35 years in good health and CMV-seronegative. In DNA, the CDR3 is TGTGCCAGCAGCAAGGGGACAGCGAACACCGGGGAGCTGTTTTTT. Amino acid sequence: CASSKGTANTGELFF.